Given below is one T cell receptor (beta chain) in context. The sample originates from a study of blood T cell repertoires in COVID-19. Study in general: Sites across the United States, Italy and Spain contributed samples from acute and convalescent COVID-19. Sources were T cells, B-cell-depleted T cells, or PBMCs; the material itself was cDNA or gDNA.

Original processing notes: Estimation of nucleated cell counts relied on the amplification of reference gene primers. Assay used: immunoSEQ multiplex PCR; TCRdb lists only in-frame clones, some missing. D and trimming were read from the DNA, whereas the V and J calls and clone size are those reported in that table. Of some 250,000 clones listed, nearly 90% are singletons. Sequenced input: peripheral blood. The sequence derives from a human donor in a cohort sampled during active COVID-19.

The DNA for the CDR3 is TGTGCCAGCAGCTGGGACAGATCCTACGAGCAGTACTTC. Amino acids: CASSWDRSYEQYF. The chain links TRBV27 to TRBJ2-7; 7 nucleotides align to TRBD1. Trimming removed 6 bases from V and 1 base from J; junction bases left unmatched: 3. CDR3 length: 13 residues. Germline CDR1 MNHEY, CDR2 SMNVEV (reference sequence).